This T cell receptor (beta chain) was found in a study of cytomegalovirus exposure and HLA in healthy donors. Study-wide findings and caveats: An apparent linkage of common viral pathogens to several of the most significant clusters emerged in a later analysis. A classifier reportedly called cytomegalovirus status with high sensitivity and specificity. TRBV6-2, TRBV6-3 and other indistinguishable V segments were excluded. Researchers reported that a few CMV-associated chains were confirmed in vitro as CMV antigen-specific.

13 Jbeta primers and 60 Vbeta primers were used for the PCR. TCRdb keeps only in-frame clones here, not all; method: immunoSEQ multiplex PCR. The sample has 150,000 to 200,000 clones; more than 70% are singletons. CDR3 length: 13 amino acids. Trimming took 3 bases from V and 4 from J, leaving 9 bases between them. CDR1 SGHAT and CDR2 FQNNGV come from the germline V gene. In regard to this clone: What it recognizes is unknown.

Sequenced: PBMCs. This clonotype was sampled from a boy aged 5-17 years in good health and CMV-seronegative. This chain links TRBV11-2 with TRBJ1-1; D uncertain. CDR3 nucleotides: TGTGCCAGCAGCTTTAAAGAGGGCACTGAAGCTTTCTTT. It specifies CASSFKEGTEAFF. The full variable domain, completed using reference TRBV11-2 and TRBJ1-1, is EAGVAQSPRYKIIEKRQSVAFWCNPISGHATLYWYQQILGQGPKLLIQFQNNGVVDDSQLPKDRFSAERLKGVDSTLKIQPAKLEDSAVYLCASSFKEGTEAFFGQGTRLTVV.